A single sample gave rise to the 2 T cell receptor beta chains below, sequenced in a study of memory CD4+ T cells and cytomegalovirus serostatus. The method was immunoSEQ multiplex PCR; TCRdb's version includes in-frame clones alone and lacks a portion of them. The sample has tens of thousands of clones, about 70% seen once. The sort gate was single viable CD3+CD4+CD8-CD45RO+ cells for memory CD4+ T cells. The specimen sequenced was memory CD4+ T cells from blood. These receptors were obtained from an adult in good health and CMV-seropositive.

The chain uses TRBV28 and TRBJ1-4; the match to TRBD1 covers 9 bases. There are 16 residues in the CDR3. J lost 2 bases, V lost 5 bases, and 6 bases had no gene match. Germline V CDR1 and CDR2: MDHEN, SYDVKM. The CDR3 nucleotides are TGTGCCAGCAGTACGGGACAGGGTAGGACTAATGAAAAACTGTTTTTT. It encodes CASSTGQGRTNEKLFF.

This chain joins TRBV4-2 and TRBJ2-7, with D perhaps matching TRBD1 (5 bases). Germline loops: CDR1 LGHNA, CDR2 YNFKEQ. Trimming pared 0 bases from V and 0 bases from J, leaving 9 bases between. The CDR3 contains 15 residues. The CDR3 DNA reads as TGTGCCAGCAGCCAAGATCGGCAGGGCTCCTACGAGCAGTACTTC. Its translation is CASSQDRQGSYEQYF.